This T cell receptor beta chain came from a study of beta chain features in type 1 diabetes. This CDR3 has 15 residues. cDNA synthesis used the whole RNA isolate, giving expressed TCRB sequences. Data came from immunoSEQ multiplex PCR; TCRdb stores just in-frame clones and leaves some out. The sample has hundreds of thousands of clones, around a sixth seen once. This sequence was found in a young man in good health. Sequencing was performed on naive CD4+ T cells from blood. The V call is TRBV21-1, the J call TRBJ1-6; no DNA check was done on the table's D call, TRBD1. TRBV21-1 is an annotated pseudogene. CDR3 DNA: TGTGCCAGCAGCAGCCGACAGGGGGCGAATTCACCCCTCCACTTT. Amino acids: CASSSRQGANSPLHF.